Listed below are T cell receptor beta chains from one sample, sequenced in a study of breast tumors, draining lymph nodes, adjacent tissues. TCRdb re-derived calls from the multiplex PCR reads in MiXCR, one entry per CDR3 protein. The profile shows about 180,000 distinct CDR3 sequences, about 33% of them singletons. Sequences were obtained from axillary lymph node tissue. These receptors all stem from a female donor with breast cancer. Some clones in this sample may be carry-over from other donors' samples. The CDR3 runs from the conserved cysteine through the conserved F or W. D genes are given only for firm matches. Clone size is given for some rows only: seen once, a few or many times, or a class if the clone is expanded.

.,.,TRBJ1-5,TRBV24-1,13,CATSDPSGGPQHF,TGTGCCACCAGTGACCCTAGCGGGGGGCCCCAGCATTTT
many,.,TRBJ1-2,TRBV5-1,11,CASSAGSGYTF,TGCGCCAGCAGCGCGGGGAGCGGCTACACCTTC
many,TRBD1,TRBJ1-2,TRBV28,12,CATMDRVFGYTF,TGTGCCACCATGGACAGGGTCTTTGGCTACACCTTC
many,.,TRBJ2-3,TRBV4-1,16,CASSQGINSHTDTQYF,TGCGCCAGCAGCCAAGGAATCAACTCCCACACAGATACGCAGTATTTT
.,TRBD1,TRBJ1-6,TRBV20-1,15,CSARSRTGQSSPLHF,TGCAGTGCTAGATCGCGGACAGGACAGAGTTCACCCCTCCACTTT
.,.,TRBJ1-1,TRBV30,11,CAWSGDTEALF,TGTGCCTGGAGCGGTGACACTGAAGCTCTCTTT
.,.,TRBJ1-5,TRBV6-1,16,CASSERRGGTGEPQHF,TGTGCCAGCAGTGAAAGGCGGGGGGGCACCGGGGAGCCCCAGCATTTT
many,TRBD1,TRBJ2-5,TRBV29-1,15,CSANRGRGAQETQYF,TGCAGCGCAAACAGGGGGCGAGGGGCTCAAGAGACCCAGTACTTC
.,.,TRBJ1-5,TRBV24-1,14,CATSPRQGHQPQHF,TGTGCCACCAGTCCCCGGCAGGGTCACCAGCCCCAGCATTTT
few,.,TRBJ2-1,TRBV6-5,13,CASSPPGANEQFF,TGTGCCAGCAGTCCCCCGGGTGCCAATGAGCAGTTCTTC
many,TRBD1,TRBJ2-2,TRBV9,13,CASSDRTGGELFF,TGTGCCAGCAGCGACCGGACAGGCGGGGAGCTGTTTTTT
.,.,TRBJ1-1,TRBV9,13,CASSEGPRNEAFF,TGTGCCAGCAGCGAGGGGCCGAGGAATGAAGCTTTCTTT
once,TRBD2,TRBJ2-5,TRBV7-3,14,CASSLALAGGTQYF,TGTGCCAGCAGCTTAGCACTAGCGGGAGGGACCCAGTACTTC
few,TRBD2,TRBJ2-5,TRBV3-1,18,CASSQDQSGGSYQETQYF,TGTGCCAGCAGCCAAGATCAGTCGGGGGGGTCGTACCAAGAGACCCAGTACTTC
many,TRBD1,TRBJ2-7,TRBV5-1,16,CASSLDRDRGGYEQYF,TGCGCCAGCAGCTTGGACCGGGACAGGGGTGGGTACGAGCAGTACTTC
many,.,TRBJ2-6,TRBV28,12,CAIQSGANVLTF,TGTGCCATCCAGTCTGGGGCCAACGTCCTGACTTTC
few,TRBD1,TRBJ1-1,TRBV20-1,13,CSARWTGNTEAFF,TGCAGTGCTAGATGGACAGGGAACACTGAAGCTTTCTTT
many,.,TRBJ2-7,TRBV14,15,CASSPLDRYSYEQYF,TGTGCCAGCAGCCCCCTGGACCGATACTCCTACGAGCAGTACTTC
.,TRBD1,TRBJ2-2,TRBV10-3,14,CAARQGINTGELFF,TGTGCCGCCCGACAGGGGATAAACACCGGGGAGCTGTTTTTT
many,.,TRBJ2-2,TRBV7-3,16,CASSLTGTRNTGELFF,TGTGCCAGCAGCCTAACCGGGACGAGGAACACCGGGGAGCTGTTTTTT
many,.,TRBJ2-2,TRBV7-2,13,CASSFSRSGELFF,TGTGCCAGCAGCTTCTCTAGGTCCGGGGAGCTGTTTTTT
.,.,TRBJ2-3,TRBV24-1,15,CATSEPRRAADTQYF,TGTGCCACCAGTGAACCAAGGCGAGCCGCAGATACGCAGTATTTT
.,.,TRBJ2-5,TRBV20-1,12,CSARGQQETQYF,TGCAGTGCTAGAGGACAGCAAGAGACCCAGTACTTC
.,TRBD2,TRBJ2-3,TRBV7-9,18,CASSYPGLAGPETDTQYF,TGTGCCAGCAGCTATCCGGGACTAGCGGGACCAGAAACAGATACGCAGTATTTT
many,.,TRBJ1-2,TRBV3-1,14,CASSPDGANYGYTF,TGTGCCAGCAGCCCGGACGGAGCTAACTATGGCTACACCTTC
many,.,TRBJ2-3,TRBV24-1,16,CATSDSALGGTDTQYF,TGTGCCACCAGTGACTCAGCCCTCGGGGGCACAGATACGCAGTATTTT
.,TRBD1,TRBJ1-5,TRBV12-3/TRBV12-4,22,CASSFGTGFLSLSHRGHQPQHF,TGTGCCAGCAGTTTTGGGACAGGGTTTCTTTCACTAAGCCACAGGGGTCATCAGCCCCAGCATTTT
few,TRBD1,TRBJ1-4,TRBV12-3/TRBV12-4,20,CASSHPRGQGASSTNEKLFF,TGTGCCAGCAGTCACCCCCGGGGACAGGGGGCCTCCTCAACTAATGAAAAACTGTTTTTT
few,.,TRBJ1-1,TRBV6-5,15,CASRVVGAGNTEAFF,TGTGCCAGCAGGGTCGTGGGAGCCGGGAACACTGAAGCTTTCTTT
once,.,TRBJ1-5,TRBV9,16,CASSVNAGGHNQPQHF,TGTGCCAGCAGCGTGAATGCGGGGGGCCACAATCAGCCCCAGCATTTT
many,TRBD1,TRBJ1-3,TRBV11-2,15,CASSPRGSSGNTIYF,TGTGCCAGCAGCCCCAGGGGGAGCTCTGGAAACACCATATATTTT
.,.,TRBJ2-2,TRBV5-5,17,CASSLAGGPTMTGELFF,TGTGCCAGCAGCTTGGCGGGGGGCCCAACCATGACCGGGGAGCTGTTTTTT
many,.,TRBJ2-1,TRBV6-5,13,CASRPGHSSEQFF,TGTGCCAGCAGGCCGGGACACTCGAGTGAGCAGTTCTTC
.,TRBD1,TRBJ2-4,TRBV20-1,16,CSAREPGTDIRNIQYF,TGCAGTGCTAGAGAGCCCGGGACAGATATACGAAACATTCAGTACTTC
.,TRBD1,TRBJ1-5,TRBV19,14,CASSRGTGFQPQHF,TGTGCCAGTAGTAGAGGGACAGGGTTTCAGCCCCAGCATTTT
many,.,TRBJ2-2,TRBV7-9,17,CASSPRPGPPNTGELFF,TGTGCCAGCAGCCCCCGGCCGGGACCGCCGAACACCGGGGAGCTGTTTTTT
.,.,TRBJ2-1,TRBV20-1,16,CSATGDRGGFVLGQFF,TGCAGTGCAACGGGTGATAGGGGGGGCTTCGTTCTTGGGCAGTTCTTC
many,TRBD1,TRBJ1-2,TRBV7-9,15,CASSLGTYRGSGYPF,TGTGCCAGCAGCTTAGGAACATACAGGGGGAGCGGCTACCCCTTC
many,.,TRBJ2-2,TRBV6-1,15,CASSGRSGRTGELFF,TGTGCCAGCAGTGGGAGGTCTGGTCGCACCGGGGAGCTGTTTTTT
many,.,TRBJ2-7,TRBV7-9,15,CASSPRSGITYEQYF,TGTGCCAGCAGCCCCCGATCTGGAATAACCTACGAGCAGTACTTC
many,TRBD2,TRBJ2-7,TRBV28,15,CASSPTSGTRWEQYF,TGTGCCAGCAGTCCGACTAGCGGGACCCGATGGGAGCAGTACTTC
.,TRBD1,TRBJ1-4,TRBV5-4,15,CASSSPTGSNEKLFF,TGTGCCAGCAGCTCCCCGACAGGGAGTAATGAAAAACTGTTTTTT
many,.,TRBJ1-2,TRBV7-2,14,CASSLTRDPGGYTF,TGTGCCAGCAGCTTAACGCGGGACCCAGGGGGCTACACCTTC
.,.,TRBJ1-1,TRBV25-1,10,CASRKREAFF,TGTGCCAGCCGGAAAAGGGAAGCTTTCTTT
many,.,TRBJ1-2,TRBV19,12,CASSIQGSGYTF,TGTGCCAGTAGTATCCAGGGATCTGGCTACACCTTC
many,TRBD2,TRBJ2-1,TRBV3-1,15,CASSQVRAGGGEQFF,TGTGCCAGCAGCCAAGTTCGGGCGGGAGGCGGTGAGCAGTTCTTC
.,.,TRBJ2-7,TRBV20-1,14,CSASPAASSYEQYF,TGCAGTGCTAGTCCGGCAGCCTCGTCCTACGAGCAGTACTTC
.,TRBD1,TRBJ2-4,TRBV6-5,14,CASRRTGGKNIQYF,TGTGCCAGCAGAAGGACAGGGGGCAAAAACATTCAGTACTTC
many,.,TRBJ2-3,TRBV24-1,19,CATSDTSQRQSVSTDTQYF,TGTGCCACCAGTGATACCTCCCAAAGACAGTCCGTCAGCACAGATACGCAGTATTTT
many,.,TRBJ2-1,TRBV15,17,CATSRDYGGTYYNEQFF,TGTGCCACCAGCAGAGATTACGGGGGAACCTATTACAATGAGCAGTTCTTC
many,.,TRBJ2-3,TRBV11-2,15,CASSLGLGGTDTQYF,TGTGCCAGCAGCTTAGGTCTAGGGGGCACAGATACGCAGTATTTT
many,.,TRBJ2-1,TRBV7-9,16,CASSLAGLAEYNEQFF,TGTGCCAGCAGCTTAGCCGGGTTAGCGGAATACAATGAGCAGTTCTTC
many,TRBD1,TRBJ1-5,TRBV28,15,CASSFRDRALQPQHF,TGTGCCAGCAGTTTCCGGGACAGGGCATTGCAGCCCCAGCATTTT
many,.,TRBJ2-7,TRBV27,14,CASSLGLGGYEQYF,TGTGCCAGCAGTTTGGGGTTGGGGGGCTACGAGCAGTACTTC
.,.,TRBJ2-3,TRBV7-9,16,CASSQTSGTRANEQYF,TGTGCCAGCAGCCAAACTTCCGGGACACGGGCCAATGAGCAGTATTTT
.,TRBD2,TRBJ2-5,TRBV5-1,14,CASRPGGTQETQYF,TGCGCCAGCAGACCGGGGGGGACCCAAGAGACCCAGTACTTC
.,.,TRBJ1-2,TRBV20-1,16,CSAHVRAGALGYGYTF,TGCAGTGCGCACGTCCGGGCCGGTGCTTTGGGCTATGGCTACACCTTC
few,.,TRBJ2-3,TRBV5-4,19,CASSPWNTGLGTSTDTQYF,TGTGCCAGCAGCCCCTGGAACACGGGTTTGGGCACTAGCACAGATACGCAGTATTTT
many,.,TRBJ2-5,TRBV9,14,CASSGGGNQETQYF,TGTGCCAGCAGCGGAGGGGGTAACCAAGAGACCCAGTACTTC
many,TRBD1,TRBJ2-7,TRBV4-1,14,CASSLRDRGYEQYF,TGCGCCAGCAGCCTCCGGGACAGGGGGTACGAGCAGTACTTC